These T cell receptor beta chains were read from a single sample in a study of blood T cell repertoires in COVID-19. Sequencing used immunoSEQ multiplex PCR; TCRdb keeps in-frame clones, though not all of them. The table has over 350,000 clones, around 86% seen once. The sample consisted of peripheral blood. These receptors were obtained from a woman in her 30s with active or convalescent COVID-19. Each CDR3 is given with its conserved first and last residue. Fields, in order: D gene, clone size, J gene, V gene, CDR3 protein, CDR3 DNA. A D gene is named only where the DNA matches it firmly. Some rows mark clone size as missing; the rest say once, few, many or name a class of expanded clone.

D: .; size: .; J: TRBJ1-4; V: TRBV5-1; CDR3: CASSEAGTTNEKLFF; DNA: TGCGCCAGCAGCGAGGCAGGGACAACTAATGAAAAACTGTTTTTT
D: .; size: .; J: TRBJ1-1; V: TRBV6-6; CDR3: CASSRRRTEAFF; DNA: TGTGCCAGCAGCCGCCGGAGGACTGAAGCTTTCTTT
D: TRBD1; size: .; J: TRBJ1-2; V: TRBV2; CDR3: CASSVTGSTGYTF; DNA: TGTGCCAGCAGTGTGACAGGGAGCACGGGCTACACCTTC
D: .; size: .; J: TRBJ2-5; V: TRBV5-1; CDR3: CASSLGTLQETQYF; DNA: TGCGCCAGCAGCTTGGGGACACTTCAAGAGACCCAGTACTTC
D: TRBD1; size: .; J: TRBJ1-5; V: TRBV7-9; CDR3: CASSYGWTGGRQPQHF; DNA: TGTGCCAGCAGCTACGGGTGGACAGGGGGCCGTCAGCCCCAGCATTTT
D: .; size: .; J: TRBJ1-1; V: TRBV7-6; CDR3: CASSLGTGEAFF; DNA: TGTGCCAGCAGCTTAGGGACGGGGGAAGCTTTCTTT
D: TRBD1; size: .; J: TRBJ1-2; V: TRBV6-6; CDR3: CASRPSTGLTGNGYTF; DNA: TGTGCCAGCAGGCCCTCCACTGGACTGACAGGGAATGGCTACACCTTC
D: .; size: .; J: TRBJ1-1; V: TRBV29-1; CDR3: CSVVKGVNTEAFF; DNA: TGCAGCGTCGTGAAAGGGGTGAACACTGAAGCTTTCTTT
D: TRBD1; size: once; J: TRBJ1-2; V: TRBV4-1; CDR3: CASSQGPHGTDYGYTF; DNA: TGCGCCAGCAGCCAAGGGCCCCACGGGACAGACTATGGCTACACCTTC
D: .; size: .; J: TRBJ2-5; V: TRBV11-3; CDR3: CASSLAGAGGETQYF; DNA: TGTGCCAGCAGCTTAGCAGGGGCCGGGGGGGAGACCCAGTACTTC
D: TRBD1; size: few; J: TRBJ1-4; V: TRBV10-3; CDR3: CAISETGGPTNEKLFF; DNA: TGTGCCATCAGTGAGACAGGGGGCCCAACTAATGAAAAACTGTTTTTT
D: TRBD1; size: .; J: TRBJ2-7; V: TRBV11-2; CDR3: CASSLFHRGYEQYF; DNA: TGTGCCAGCAGCTTATTTCACAGGGGGTACGAGCAGTACTTC
D: TRBD1; size: .; J: TRBJ1-2; V: TRBV7-9; CDR3: CASSLDGTGAGYTF; DNA: TGTGCCAGCAGCTTAGACGGGACAGGGGCTGGCTACACCTTC
D: .; size: .; J: TRBJ1-2; V: TRBV5-1; CDR3: CASSLWQDYGYTF; DNA: TGCGCCAGCAGCTTGTGGCAGGACTATGGCTACACCTTC
D: .; size: .; J: TRBJ2-1; V: TRBV11-3; CDR3: CASSFGGAEMYNEQFF; DNA: TGTGCCAGCAGCTTCGGTGGAGCGGAGATGTACAATGAGCAGTTCTTC
D: .; size: .; J: TRBJ1-5; V: TRBV27; CDR3: CASSLSPGSNQPQHF; DNA: TGTGCCAGCAGTTTAAGTCCGGGTAGCAATCAGCCCCAGCATTTT
D: .; size: .; J: TRBJ1-1; V: TRBV5-6; CDR3: CASSFFPGDSEAFF; DNA: TGTGCCAGCAGCTTCTTTCCGGGGGACTCTGAAGCTTTCTTT
D: TRBD1; size: .; J: TRBJ1-2; V: TRBV7-8; CDR3: CASSPRQGTLYGYTF; DNA: TGTGCCAGCAGCCCAAGACAGGGAACACTCTATGGCTACACCTTC
D: TRBD1; size: .; J: TRBJ1-1; V: TRBV5-1; CDR3: CASSWDRATEAFF; DNA: TGCGCCAGCAGCTGGGACAGGGCCACTGAAGCTTTCTTT
D: TRBD2; size: once; J: TRBJ2-2; V: TRBV5-1; CDR3: CASSETSGTGELFF; DNA: TGCGCCAGCAGCGAAACTAGCGGGACCGGGGAGCTGTTTTTT
D: TRBD1; size: .; J: TRBJ1-5; V: TRBV4-1; CDR3: CARSPQGDSNQPQHF; DNA: TGCGCCCGCAGCCCCCAGGGGGATAGCAATCAGCCCCAGCATTTT
D: TRBD1; size: few; J: TRBJ1-5; V: TRBV19; CDR3: CASSNTGGPQPQHF; DNA: TGTGCCAGTAGTAACACAGGGGGTCCGCAGCCCCAGCATTTT
D: TRBD1; size: few; J: TRBJ1-2; V: TRBV5-1; CDR3: CASSEGAYGYTF; DNA: TGCGCCAGCAGCGAGGGGGCCTATGGCTACACCTTC
D: .; size: .; J: TRBJ2-5; V: TRBV14; CDR3: CASSQVRQPETQYF; DNA: TGTGCCAGCAGCCAAGTGCGGCAACCAGAGACCCAGTACTTC
D: TRBD1; size: once; J: TRBJ1-1; V: TRBV6-4; CDR3: CASSRTGNTEAFF; DNA: TGTGCCAGCAGTAGGACAGGGAACACTGAAGCTTTCTTT
D: .; size: .; J: TRBJ2-5; V: TRBV7-9; CDR3: CASSLARPGQETQYF; DNA: TGTGCCAGCAGCTTAGCCCGGCCGGGGCAAGAGACCCAGTACTTC
D: .; size: .; J: TRBJ1-1; V: TRBV11-2; CDR3: CASSLGTWEGNTEAFF; DNA: TGTGCCAGCAGCTTGGGAACATGGGAGGGGAACACTGAAGCTTTCTTT
D: .; size: .; J: TRBJ1-1; V: TRBV19; CDR3: CASSTGGNTEAFF; DNA: TGTGCCAGTAGTACCGGGGGGAACACTGAAGCTTTCTTT
D: TRBD1; size: .; J: TRBJ1-2; V: TRBV10-2; CDR3: CASMGTASSGYGYTF; DNA: TGCGCCAGCATGGGGACAGCTTCGTCGGGGTATGGCTACACCTTC
D: .; size: .; J: TRBJ1-2; V: TRBV29-1; CDR3: CSVPRQEDYGYTF; DNA: TGCAGCGTTCCACGACAGGAGGACTATGGCTACACCTTC
D: .; size: once; J: TRBJ2-3; V: TRBV15; CDR3: CATSRDGGRSTDTQYF; DNA: TGTGCCACCAGCAGAGATGGAGGGCGGAGCACAGATACGCAGTATTTT